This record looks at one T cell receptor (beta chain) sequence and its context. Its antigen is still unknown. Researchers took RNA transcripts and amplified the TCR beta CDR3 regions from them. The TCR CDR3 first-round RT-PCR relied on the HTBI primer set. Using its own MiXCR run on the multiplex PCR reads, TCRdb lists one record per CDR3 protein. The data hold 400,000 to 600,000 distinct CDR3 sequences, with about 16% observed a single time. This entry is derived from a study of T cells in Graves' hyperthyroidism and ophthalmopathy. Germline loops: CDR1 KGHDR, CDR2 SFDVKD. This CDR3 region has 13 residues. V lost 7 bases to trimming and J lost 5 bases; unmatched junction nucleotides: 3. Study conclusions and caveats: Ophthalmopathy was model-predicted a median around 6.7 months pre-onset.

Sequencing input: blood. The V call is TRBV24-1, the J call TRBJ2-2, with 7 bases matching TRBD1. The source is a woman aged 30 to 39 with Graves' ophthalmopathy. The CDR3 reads CATRSGGTGELFF. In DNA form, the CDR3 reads TGTGCCACCAGATCAGGGGGTACCGGGGAGCTGTTTTTT.